The 26 T cell receptor beta chains listed next were all sequenced from one sample in a study of STAT5B mutations in CD4+ large granular lymphocyte leukemia. TCRdb keeps only in-frame clones here, not all; method: immunoSEQ multiplex PCR. The data contain about 25,000 clones, 74% of them seen just once; the ten biggest clones take up around a tenth. Source material: CD4+ T cells from blood buffy coats. These receptors originate from a human donor in good health.

The chain employs TRBV7-2 and TRBJ1-4; 7 bases agree with TRBD1. Germline V gene lookup returns CDR1 SGHTA and CDR2 FQGNSA. J lost 3 bases, V lost 8 bases, and 6 bases had no gene match. The length of the CDR3 is 14 residues. The CDR3 bases are TGTGCCAGCGGTTTGACAGGGTCTAATGAAAAACTGTTTTTT. Residues: CASGLTGSNEKLFF.

This clone was counted a single time. The chain links TRBV15 to TRBJ1-1, with D unclear. The CDR3 totals 12 residues. V lost 4 bases to trimming and J lost 7 bases, with 10 bases between them. Germline-derived CDR1 and CDR2 are LNHNV and YYDKDF (reference sequence). This chain's CDR3 is CATSILGNEAFF. The CDR3 coding sequence is TGTGCCACCAGCATCCTGGGGAATGAAGCTTTCTTT.

The chain recombines TRBV2 with TRBJ1-3; the D gene is possibly TRBD1 (6 bases). Germline-derived CDR1 and CDR2 are SNHLY and FYNNEI. Deletions cut 6 bases from V and 2 bases from J, with 17 bases between. The CDR3 is made up of 16 amino acids. The CDR3 loop reads CASSVDRPRAGNTIYF. CDR3 nucleotides: TGTGCCAGCAGCGTCGACAGGCCGAGGGCTGGAAACACCATATATTTT.

The chain uses TRBV6-5 and TRBJ1-5, with a tentative D call TRBD1 (5 bases). The germline V gene encodes CDR1 MNHEY and CDR2 SVGAGI. The CDR3 is 14 amino acids. V was shortened by 5 bases and J by 0 bases, with 8 bases between the two germline ends. The CDR3 DNA reads TGTGCCAGCAGTCGGGGCGCTAGCAATCAGCCCCAGCATTTT. This encodes CASSRGASNQPQHF.

The chain uses TRBV9 and TRBJ2-1; 14 positions match TRBD2. Germline V CDR1 and CDR2: SGDLS, YYNGEE. CDR3 length: 15 amino acids. Trimming took 4 bases from V and 6 from J; bases not matched to a gene: 3. Here the CDR3 DNA reads TGTGCCAGCAGCCCGGGACTAGCGGGAGTCAATGAGCAGTTCTTC. Residues: CASSPGLAGVNEQFF.

The gene calls are TRBV19 and TRBJ1-1; the D gene is possibly TRBD1 (6 bases). Trimming removed 7 bases at V and 7 bases at J, with 16 bases between. This CDR3 is built from 13 residues. From germline, CDR1 is LNHDA and CDR2 SQIVND (reference sequence). The CDR3 DNA follows: TGTGCCAGTATGGGCAGGGGCTTCGGTGAAGCTTTCTTT. As protein: CASMGRGFGEAFF.

J is TRBJ2-5 and V is TRBV7-6; D tentatively reads TRBD1 or TRBD2 (7 bases each). This CDR3 has 14 amino acids. Germline CDR1 and CDR2: SGHVS and FNYEAQ. Between the trimmed V and J ends, which lost 5 bases and 2 bases, there was a span of 12 bases. The CDR3 region is CASSPGGQQETQYF. In nucleotides, the CDR3 is TGTGCCAGCAGCCCGGGGGGACAGCAAGAGACCCAGTACTTC.

This chain uses TRBV5-1 with TRBJ2-5, with 10 bases lining up with TRBD1. The germline V gene encodes CDR1 SGHRS and CDR2 YFSETQ. V trimming: 4 bases; J trimming: 5 bases; junction bases outside the gene matches: 5. The CDR3 length is 14 residues. The CDR3 bases are TGCGCCAGCAGCCGACAGGGGGCTGATGAGACCCAGTACTTC. Amino acid sequence: CASSRQGADETQYF.

This clone was seen a single time. This sequence joins TRBV6-6 and TRBJ2-1, with 8 bases identical to TRBD2. V shed 6 bases, J shed 5 bases, and the junction held 6 bases outside the gene matches. Germline V gives CDR1 MNHNY, CDR2 SVGAGI (reference sequence). The CDR3 is 14 residues long. The chain's CDR3 is CASRFGTSHNEQFF. In nucleotides, the CDR3 is TGTGCCAGCAGATTCGGGACTAGTCACAATGAGCAGTTCTTC.

The CDR3 coding sequence is TGCGCCAGCAGTCCGAGAAACAGGGGCTGGGGCTCCTACGAGCAGTACTTC. This sequence encodes CASSPRNRGWGSYEQYF. V and J are TRBV5-1 and TRBJ2-7; 7 bases match TRBD1. The V gene end was trimmed by 5 bases and the J gene end by 0 bases; junction bases not matched to a gene: 14. Germline V CDR1 and CDR2: SGHRS, YFSETQ. The CDR3 spans 17 residues.

The J gene is TRBJ2-7, the V gene TRBV18; 7 positions match TRBD1. Germline CDR1 is KGHSH and CDR2 is LQKENI. The junction had 5 bases not matched to a gene; V was cut back by 0 bases and J by 3 bases. The CDR3 length is 15 residues. CDR3 protein: CASSPPTGQVYEQYF. The CDR3 DNA reads as TGTGCCAGCTCACCACCCACCGGACAGGTCTACGAGCAGTACTTC.

The gene calls are TRBV7-2 and TRBJ1-2; D remains unclear. V lost 1 base, J lost 5 bases, and 8 bases lay in between. This CDR3 contains 13 residues. Germline loops: CDR1 SGHTA, CDR2 FQGNSA. The CDR3 loop is CASSLGQVYGYTF. The DNA for the CDR3 is TGTGCCAGCAGCTTAGGGCAGGTTTATGGCTACACCTTC.

The chain links TRBV5-1 to TRBJ2-5; 12 bases fit TRBD2. The germline V gene has CDR1 SGHRS and CDR2 YFSETQ. The CDR3 spans 16 residues. V lost 1 base to trimming and J lost 2 bases; unmatched junction nucleotides: 3. The CDR3 coding sequence is TGCGCCAGCAGCTTGTATCTAGCGGGAGGGCAAGAGACCCAGTACTTC. Translation gives CASSLYLAGGQETQYF.

This clone was recorded a few times. In DNA, the CDR3 is TGTGCCAGCAGGCAACTAGCGGGGGGGTACAATGAGCAGTTCTTC. Protein product: CASRQLAGGYNEQFF. The J gene is TRBJ2-1, the V gene TRBV27, with 13 bases aligning to TRBD2. The CDR3 runs to 15 residues. Unmatched junction bases numbered 3, after V lost 6 bases and J lost 4 bases. Per the germline V gene, CDR1 is MNHEY and CDR2 is SMNVEV (reference sequence).

The chain employs TRBV4-1 and TRBJ1-4; D gene ambiguous. Trimming removed 5 bases from V and 5 bases from J, with 24 bases in between. The CDR3 loop spans 18 amino acids. Per germline, CDR1 MGHRA and CDR2 YSYEKL. The CDR3 region has the DNA TGCGCCAGCAGCACCAAGACGAACCCAAACACACCAAATGAAAAACTGTTTTTT. This sequence encodes CASSTKTNPNTPNEKLFF.

V gene TRBV11-2 combines with J gene TRBJ2-7; D is possibly TRBD1 (5 bases). The V end lost 4 bases, the J end lost 2 bases, and 12 bases lay between the germline ends. The CDR3 runs to 14 residues. In germline, CDR1 is SGHAT, CDR2 FQNNGV. Here the CDR3 DNA reads TGTGCCAGCAGCTCTAGACCACAGGCCTACGAGCAGTACTTC. Its protein is CASSSRPQAYEQYF.

The chain combines TRBV19 with TRBJ1-3; D uncertain. CDR1 is LNHDA, CDR2 SQIVND, per germline (reference sequence). Deletions cut 8 bases from V and 4 bases from J, with 9 bases between. CDR3 length: 12 amino acids. CDR3 residues: CASRSKGNTIYF. In DNA, the CDR3 is TGTGCCAGTCGATCTAAGGGAAACACCATATATTTT. The whole variable domain, filled in from reference TRBV19 and TRBJ1-3, reads DGGITQSPKYLFRKEGQNVTLSCEQNLNHDAMYWYRQDPGQGLRLIYYSQIVNDFQKGDIAEGYSVSREKKESFPLTVTSAQKNPTAFYLCASRSKGNTIYFGEGSWLTVV.

The CDR3 region is CASSQNRGLTGELFF. CDR3 DNA sequence: TGTGCCAGCAGTCAAAACAGGGGGCTCACCGGGGAGCTGTTTTTT. This rearrangement joins TRBV27 to TRBJ2-2; the match to TRBD1 covers 9 bases. Germline V gene data show CDR1 as MNHEY and CDR2 as SMNVEV (reference sequence). This CDR3 comprises 15 residues. After removal of 5 bases from V and 4 bases from J, the junction contained 5 bases not matched to a gene.

This clone was recorded a few times. The V and J genes are TRBV7-9 and TRBJ2-7; D is possibly TRBD1 (6 bases). The CDR3 runs to 13 residues. The V end lost 0 bases, the J end lost 3 bases, and 6 bases lay between the germline ends. Germline V gene lookup returns CDR1 SEHNR and CDR2 FQNEAQ (reference sequence). Written as DNA, the CDR3 is TGTGCCAGCAGCTTAGCAGGGGGCTACGAGCAGTACGTC. Translating it yields CASSLAGGYEQYV.

The rearrangement joins TRBV7-2 to TRBJ2-3, with D hard to call. Trimming stripped 1 base from V and 7 bases from J, with 6 bases between. Germline lookup yields CDR1 SGHTA and CDR2 FQGNSA. The CDR3 sequence is 12 residues long. Here the CDR3 reads CASSLVSHTQYF. The CDR3 nucleotides read TGTGCCAGCAGCTTAGTGTCTCATACGCAGTATTTT.

The chain uses TRBV18 and TRBJ2-1, with D tentatively TRBD2 (7 bases). Trimming took 3 bases from V and 4 from J, leaving 13 bases between them. Per the germline V gene, CDR1 is KGHSH and CDR2 is LQKENI. The CDR3 is 15 amino acids. CDR3 in amino acids: CASSPGGGSYNEQFF. The CDR3 bases are TGTGCCAGCTCACCGGGCGGGGGCTCTTACAATGAGCAGTTCTTC.

This clone was seen a handful of times. J is TRBJ1-2 and V is TRBV29-1; D perhaps matches TRBD1 (6 bases). Per germline, CDR1 SQVTM and CDR2 ANQGSEA. Trimming stripped 2 bases from V and 7 bases from J, with 11 bases between. The CDR3 runs 12 residues. The CDR3 protein is CSVETHRVGYTF. DNA for the CDR3: TGCAGCGTTGAAACCCACAGGGTTGGCTACACCTTC. Combining the CDR3 with reference TRBV29-1 and TRBJ1-2 gives the whole variable domain SAVISQKPSRDICQRGTSLTIQCQVDSQVTMMFWYRQQPGQSLTLIATANQGSEATYESGFVIDKFPISRPNLTFSTLTVSNMSPEDSSIYLCSVETHRVGYTFGSGTRLTVV.

This clone was recorded a few times. The CDR3 nucleotides are TGTGCCAGCAGTTCCCACCTGAGATCCACAGATACGCAGTATTTT. Its translation is CASSSHLRSTDTQYF. This sequence joins TRBV28 and TRBJ2-3; D gene ambiguous. CDR1 and CDR2 from the germline V gene are MDHEN and SYDVKM. The CDR3 loop spans 15 amino acids. Trimming removed 4 bases from V and 2 bases from J, with 13 bases in between.

The rearrangement uses TRBV12-5 and TRBJ1-2; D not certain. The CDR3 covers 9 residues. In germline, CDR1 is LGHNT, CDR2 FRNRAP. Between the trimmed V and J ends, which lost 6 bases and 7 bases, there was a span of 3 bases. DNA for the CDR3: TGTGCTAGTGGCGTTGGCTACACCTTC. Encoded protein: CASGVGYTF.

The V call is TRBV10-3, the J call TRBJ2-1; 15 nucleotides match TRBD2. Germline CDR1 is ENHRY and CDR2 is SYGVKD. V lost 4 bases to trimming and J lost 6 bases; unmatched junction nucleotides: 4. This CDR3 spans 16 amino acids. The CDR3 region is CAISGTSGGAGNEQFF. In nucleotides, the CDR3 is TGTGCCATCAGTGGGACTAGCGGGGGGGCTGGCAATGAGCAGTTCTTC.

The rearrangement joins TRBV6-1 to TRBJ1-2, with D possibly matching TRBD1 (5 bases). V was pared by 6 bases and J by 8 bases, with 16 bases between. Per the germline V gene, CDR1 is MNHNS and CDR2 is SASEGT. CDR3 length: 13 residues. Written as DNA, the CDR3 is TGTGCCAGCAGCCCCCGGGGGGGTAGGGGCTACACCTTC. Protein product: CASSPRGGRGYTF.